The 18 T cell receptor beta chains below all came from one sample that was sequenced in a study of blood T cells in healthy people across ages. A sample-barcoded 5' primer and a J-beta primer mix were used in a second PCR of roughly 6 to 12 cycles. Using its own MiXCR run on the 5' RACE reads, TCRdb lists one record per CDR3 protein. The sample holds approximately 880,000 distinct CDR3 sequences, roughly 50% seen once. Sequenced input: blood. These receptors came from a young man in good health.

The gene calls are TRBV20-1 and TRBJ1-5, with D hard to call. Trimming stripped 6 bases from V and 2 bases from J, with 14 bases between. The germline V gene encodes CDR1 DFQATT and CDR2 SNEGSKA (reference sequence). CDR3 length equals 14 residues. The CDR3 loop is CSARVNGGNQPQHF. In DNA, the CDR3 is TGCAGTGCGAGGGTTAATGGGGGCAATCAGCCCCAGCATTTT.

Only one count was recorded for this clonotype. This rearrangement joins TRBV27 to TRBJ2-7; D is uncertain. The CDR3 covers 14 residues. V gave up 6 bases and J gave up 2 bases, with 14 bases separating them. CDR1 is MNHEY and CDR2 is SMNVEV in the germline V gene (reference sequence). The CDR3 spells CASRPLLGAYEQYF. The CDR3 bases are TGTGCCAGCAGACCCCTGCTGGGCGCCTACGAGCAGTACTTC.

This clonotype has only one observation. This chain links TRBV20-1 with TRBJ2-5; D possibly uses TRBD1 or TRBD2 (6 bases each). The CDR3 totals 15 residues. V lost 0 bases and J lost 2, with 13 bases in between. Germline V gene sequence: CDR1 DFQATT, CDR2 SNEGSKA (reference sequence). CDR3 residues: CSARDLGGIQETQYF. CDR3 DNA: TGCAGTGCTAGAGATCTGGGGGGCATACAAGAGACCCAGTACTTC.

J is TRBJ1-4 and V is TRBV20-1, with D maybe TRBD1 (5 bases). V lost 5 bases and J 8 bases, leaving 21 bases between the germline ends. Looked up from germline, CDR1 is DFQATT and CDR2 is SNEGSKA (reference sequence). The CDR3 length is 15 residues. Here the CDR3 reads CSASPPTESAEKLFF. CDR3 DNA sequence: TGCAGTGCTTCCCCCCCGACAGAATCCGCCGAAAAACTGTTTTTT.

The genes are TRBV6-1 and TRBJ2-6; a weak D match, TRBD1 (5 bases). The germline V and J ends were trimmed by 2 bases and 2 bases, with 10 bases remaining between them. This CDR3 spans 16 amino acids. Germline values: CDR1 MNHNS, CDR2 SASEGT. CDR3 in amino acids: CASSEPRQPGANVLTF. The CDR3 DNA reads TGTGCCAGCAGTGAACCCCGACAGCCTGGGGCCAACGTCCTGACTTTC.

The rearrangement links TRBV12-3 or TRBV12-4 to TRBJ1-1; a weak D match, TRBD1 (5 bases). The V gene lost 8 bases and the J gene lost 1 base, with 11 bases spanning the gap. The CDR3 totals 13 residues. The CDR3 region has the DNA TGTGCCAGCCAGGGCGAGTGGAACACTGAAGCTTTCTTT. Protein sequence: CASQGEWNTEAFF.

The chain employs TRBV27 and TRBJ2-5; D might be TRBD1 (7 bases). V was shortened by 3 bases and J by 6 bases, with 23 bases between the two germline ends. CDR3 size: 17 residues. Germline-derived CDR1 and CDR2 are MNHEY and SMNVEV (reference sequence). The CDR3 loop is CASSFFPATGTGQTQYF. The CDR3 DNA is TGTGCCAGCAGTTTTTTCCCCGCGACAGGGACTGGACAGACCCAGTACTTC.

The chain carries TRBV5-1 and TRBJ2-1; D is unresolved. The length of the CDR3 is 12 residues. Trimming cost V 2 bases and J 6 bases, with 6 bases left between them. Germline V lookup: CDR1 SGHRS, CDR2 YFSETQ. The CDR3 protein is CASSLQINEQFF. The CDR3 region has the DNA TGCGCCAGCAGCTTACAGATCAATGAGCAGTTCTTC.

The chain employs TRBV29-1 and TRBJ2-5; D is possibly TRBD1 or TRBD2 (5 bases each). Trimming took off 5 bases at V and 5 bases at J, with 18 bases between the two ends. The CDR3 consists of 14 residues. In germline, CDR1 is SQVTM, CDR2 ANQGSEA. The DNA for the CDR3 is TGCAGCGTTCCGTTACAGGAGGTCAAGGAGACCCAGTACTTC. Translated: CSVPLQEVKETQYF.

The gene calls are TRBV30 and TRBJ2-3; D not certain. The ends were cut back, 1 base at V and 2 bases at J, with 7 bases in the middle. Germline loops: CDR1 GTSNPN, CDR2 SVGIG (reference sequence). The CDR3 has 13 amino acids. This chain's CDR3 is CAWSEGITDTQYF. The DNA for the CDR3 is TGTGCCTGGAGTGAAGGTATCACAGATACGCAGTATTTT.

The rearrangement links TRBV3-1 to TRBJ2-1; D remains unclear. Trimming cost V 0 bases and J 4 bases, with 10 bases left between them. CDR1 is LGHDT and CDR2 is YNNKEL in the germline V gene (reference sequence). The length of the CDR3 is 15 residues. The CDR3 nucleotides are TGTGCCAGCAGCCAAGAGGGGAACCAGTACAATGAGCAGTTCTTC. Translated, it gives CASSQEGNQYNEQFF.

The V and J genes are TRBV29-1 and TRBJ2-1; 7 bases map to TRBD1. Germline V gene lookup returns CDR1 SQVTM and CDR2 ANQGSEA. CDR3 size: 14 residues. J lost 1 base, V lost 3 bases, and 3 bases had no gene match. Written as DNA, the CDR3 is TGCAGCGTTGAGGGCAGGGGGTCCTACAATGAGCAGTTCTTC. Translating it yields CSVEGRGSYNEQFF.

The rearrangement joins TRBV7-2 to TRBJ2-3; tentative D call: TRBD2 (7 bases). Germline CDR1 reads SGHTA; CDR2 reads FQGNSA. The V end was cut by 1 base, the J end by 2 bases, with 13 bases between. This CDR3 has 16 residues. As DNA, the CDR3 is TGTGCCAGCAGCTTAGGAGGCGGGGGCAACACAGATACGCAGTATTTT. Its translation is CASSLGGGGNTDTQYF.

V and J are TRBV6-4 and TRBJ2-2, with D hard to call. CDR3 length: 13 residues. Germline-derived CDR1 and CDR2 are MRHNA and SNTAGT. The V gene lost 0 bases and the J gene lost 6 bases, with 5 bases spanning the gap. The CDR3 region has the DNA TGTGCCAGCAGTGACTCAGGCGCCGGGGAGCTGTTTTTT. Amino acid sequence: CASSDSGAGELFF.

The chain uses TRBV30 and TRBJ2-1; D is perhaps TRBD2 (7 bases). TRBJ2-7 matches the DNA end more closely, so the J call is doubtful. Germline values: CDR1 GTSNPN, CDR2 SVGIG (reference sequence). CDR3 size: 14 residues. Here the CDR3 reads CAHTRGGGYNEQYF. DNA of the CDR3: TGTGCCCATACACGAGGGGGGGGCTACAATGAGCAGTACTTC.

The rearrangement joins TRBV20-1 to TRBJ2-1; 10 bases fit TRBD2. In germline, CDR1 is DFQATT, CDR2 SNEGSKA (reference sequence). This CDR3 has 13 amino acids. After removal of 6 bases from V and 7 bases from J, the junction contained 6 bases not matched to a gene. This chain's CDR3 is CSAPGLAQNEQFF. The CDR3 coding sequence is TGCAGTGCGCCGGGACTAGCGCAGAATGAGCAGTTCTTC.

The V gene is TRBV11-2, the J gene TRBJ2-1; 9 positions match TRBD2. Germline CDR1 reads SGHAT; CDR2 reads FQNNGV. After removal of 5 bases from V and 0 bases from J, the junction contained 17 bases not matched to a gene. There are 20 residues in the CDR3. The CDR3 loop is CASSAPTDPLAGSSYNEQFF. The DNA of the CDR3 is TGTGCCAGCAGCGCCCCGACCGACCCTCTAGCGGGAAGCTCCTACAATGAGCAGTTCTTC.

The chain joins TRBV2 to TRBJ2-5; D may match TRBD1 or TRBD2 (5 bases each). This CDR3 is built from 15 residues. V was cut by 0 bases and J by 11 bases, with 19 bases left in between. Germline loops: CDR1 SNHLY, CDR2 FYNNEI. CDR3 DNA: TGTGCCAGCAGTGAAGCTGGGACGTCCCTCGATGAGCAGTACTTC. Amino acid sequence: CASSEAGTSLDEQYF. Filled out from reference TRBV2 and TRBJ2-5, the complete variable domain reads EPEVTQTPSHQVTQMGQEVILRCVPISNHLYFYWYRQILGQKVEFLVSFYNNEISEKSEIFDDQFSVERPDGSNFTLKIRSTKLEDSAMYFCASSEAGTSLDEQYFGPGTRLLVL.